A selection of T cell receptor beta chains follows, all from one sample in a study of spatial heterogeneity in lung cancer. In TCRdb, the 5' RACE reads were re-called with MiXCR into one record per CDR3 protein. Here the sample spans tens of thousands of distinct CDR3 sequences, approximately 6.5% being singletons. This material consisted of lung tumor tissue, taken at surgery. The receptors here all came from a male donor with early-stage non-small cell lung cancer. Each CDR3 is given with its conserved first and last residue. D genes are given only for firm matches. Where a row states a size, it is once, few, many or the class of an expanded clone; other rows omit it.

TRBV5-1	TRBJ2-1	TRBD1	many	TGCGCCAGCAGCTTTAGGGCGGGGACAGGCTCCTACAATGAGCAGTTCTTC	CASSFRAGTGSYNEQFF
TRBV5-6	TRBJ2-4	TRBD1	-	TGTGCCAGCACCCTGGGGACAGTAAAAAACATTCAGTACTTC	CASTLGTVKNIQYF
TRBV7-2	TRBJ2-1	-	many	TGTGCCAGCAGCTTAAGGTTCAATGAGCAGTTCTTC	CASSLRFNEQFF
TRBV2	TRBJ1-2	TRBD1	medium-sized	TGTGCCAGCAGTATGAGGACAGGGTTGAACTATGGCTACACCTTC	CASSMRTGLNYGYTF
TRBV5-6	TRBJ2-1	-	few	TGTGCCAGCAGCTTGGTCCAGGGCGATGAGCAGTTCTTC	CASSLVQGDEQFF
TRBV3-1	TRBJ2-7	TRBD2	-	TGTGCCAGCAGCCAAGGGGGACTAGCTATTTACGAGCAGTACTTC	CASSQGGLAIYEQYF
TRBV7-3	TRBJ1-2	-	few	TGTGCCAGCAGCTTAATGGTGGGGCCTGGCTACACCTTC	CASSLMVGPGYTF
TRBV28	TRBJ1-1	TRBD1	many	TGTGCCAGCAGTTCCCCGGGACAGGGCGAAGGAAACACTGAAGCTTTCTTT	CASSSPGQGEGNTEAFF
TRBV7-2	TRBJ1-5	TRBD1	medium-sized	TGTGCCAGCAGCCTGGGGACAGTAAATCAGCCCCAGCATTTT	CASSLGTVNQPQHF
TRBV11-3	TRBJ2-1	-	few	TGTGCCAGCAGCTTAGGGGGGGATGAGCAGTTCTTC	CASSLGGDEQFF
TRBV7-3	TRBJ2-3	-	many	TGTGCCAGCAGGGAGCAAGATACGCAGTATTTT	CASREQDTQYF
TRBV7-2	TRBJ2-7	-	many	TGTGCCAGCAGTCCTAACCGGGCAGGGCTGACCTACGAGCAGTACTTC	CASSPNRAGLTYEQYF
TRBV14	TRBJ2-2	-	-	TGTGCCAGCAGCCGAATTGCAGGGACGGGCGCCGGGGAGCTGTTTTTT	CASSRIAGTGAGELFF
TRBV5-1	TRBJ2-1	-	-	TGCGCCAGCAGCTTAGGCAGTACCTCCTACAATGAGCAGTTCTTC	CASSLGSTSYNEQFF
TRBV18	TRBJ1-4	-	many	TGTGCCAGCTCACCATCAACCACCCAGGCTAATGAAAAACTGTTTTTT	CASSPSTTQANEKLFF
TRBV6-5	TRBJ2-3	-	many	TGTGCCAGCAGTCCGAATAACGGGGGCAGGGACCTAGTCTCAGATACGCAGTATTTT	CASSPNNGGRDLVSDTQYF
TRBV28	TRBJ1-1	-	-	TGTGCCAGCAGGCCCGACATCCCGAACACTGAAGCTTTCTTT	CASRPDIPNTEAFF
TRBV18	TRBJ2-5	-	many	TGTGCCAGCTCACCACCGGCAGGGCAAGAGACCCAGTACTTC	CASSPPAGQETQYF
TRBV28	TRBJ1-5	-	many	TGTGCCAGCAGCCTTGCGGCAGGGGCTCAGCCCCAGCATTTT	CASSLAAGAQPQHF
TRBV28	TRBJ2-2	-	-	TGTGCCAGCAGTTGGGGGGCCAACACCGGGGAGCTGTATTTT	CASSWGANTGELYF
TRBV20-1	TRBJ2-1	TRBD2	many	TGCAGTGCGACCCGAGGACTAGCGGGAGCAAAAAATGAGCAGTTCTTC	CSATRGLAGAKNEQFF
TRBV5-4	TRBJ2-5	TRBD2	many	TGTGCCAGCAGCTCCCTGACTAGCGGGGTCCTACAAGAGACCCAGTACTTC	CASSSLTSGVLQETQYF
TRBV5-5	TRBJ1-2	-	few	TGTGCCAGCAGCCACCCCGGACTAACTAATAAGGGCGGCTACACCTTC	CASSHPGLTNKGGYTF
TRBV6-2/TRBV6-3	TRBJ1-1	TRBD1	many	TGTGCCAGCAGTTACGTCTTGGACAGGGGCACGGACACTGAAGCTTTCTTT	CASSYVLDRGTDTEAFF
TRBV24-1	TRBJ2-5	-	-	TGTGCCACCAGTGATCCACATGGGGCTCGGGCCCAAGAGACCCAGTACTTC	CATSDPHGARAQETQYF
TRBV27	TRBJ1-1	TRBD1	-	TGTGCCAGCAGTTTGAGGACAGGGGCAAGGGCTGAAGCTTTCTTT	CASSLRTGARAEAFF
TRBV5-1	TRBJ2-7	-	many	TGCGCCAGCGGACTTACAAATTCCTACGAGCAGTACTTC	CASGLTNSYEQYF
TRBV6-6	TRBJ2-6	TRBD1	-	TGTGCCAGCACCCCGGGACAGGGATATTCTGGGGCCAACGTCCTGACTTTC	CASTPGQGYSGANVLTF
TRBV28	TRBJ2-3	-	many	TGTGCCAGCAGTCTTGGGGGAGTAGGCGAACGTCACCCGTATTTT	CASSLGGVGERHPYF
TRBV20-1	TRBJ2-7	TRBD2	-	TGCAGTGCCCCGCGGGAGAATCGTGAGCAGTACTTC	CSAPRENREQYF
TRBV3-1	TRBJ2-7	TRBD1	many	TGTGCCAGCAGCCAGCCCAGAAGGGACAGATCCTACGAGCAGTACTTC	CASSQPRRDRSYEQYF
TRBV20-1	TRBJ2-7	-	many	TGCAGTGCTAGACAGGGTCCGGCCTACGAGCAGTACTTC	CSARQGPAYEQYF
TRBV28	TRBJ1-5	-	many	TGTGCCAGCAAAACAGCAGGGTCGGGCAGCAATCAGCCCCAGCATTTT	CASKTAGSGSNQPQHF
TRBV7-2	TRBJ2-3	-	many	TGTGCCAGCAGCTACAAAGGGGGCACAGATACGCAGTATTTT	CASSYKGGTDTQYF
TRBV7-7	TRBJ2-1	TRBD2	-	TGTGCCAGCAGCCCTAGCGGGAGTCCCTACAATGAGCAGTTCTTC	CASSPSGSPYNEQFF
TRBV9	TRBJ2-1	TRBD2	many	TGTGCCAGCAGCGTAGCCTTGGGAGGGAGCTACAATGAGCAGTTCTTC	CASSVALGGSYNEQFF
TRBV7-2	TRBJ2-3	-	many	TGTGCCAGCAGCACGACTGGCACAGATACGCAGTATTTT	CASSTTGTDTQYF
TRBV29-1	TRBJ1-1	-	-	TGCAGCGTTGAGCCCTTGCGGATCAGGTGGGGAATAACTGAAGCTTTCTTT	CSVEPLRIRWGITEAFF
TRBV16	TRBJ2-7	-	many	TGTGCCAGCAGCCTCCTGGCGGGCACCTACGAGCAGTACTTC	CASSLLAGTYEQYF
TRBV5-5	TRBJ1-1	-	many	TGTGCCAGCAGCTTGAGAGTAGGCCAAATGAACACTGAAGCTTTCTTT	CASSLRVGQMNTEAFF
TRBV15	TRBJ2-3	-	medium-sized	TGTGCCACCAGCAGGGGAAGAGGGCGGGACCGCACAGATACGCAGTATTTT	CATSRGRGRDRTDTQYF
TRBV27	TRBJ1-6	-	many	TGTGCCAGCAGCGCCGAAAGGGTTATTTCACCCCTCCACTTT	CASSAERVISPLHF
TRBV7-9	TRBJ2-4	-	many	TGTGCCAGCTCCAGGGGAGACAAAAACATTCAGTACTTC	CASSRGDKNIQYF
TRBV6-5	TRBJ1-4	-	many	TGTGCCAGCAGTTTCGGGCCTCCTAGGACGAATGAAAAACTGTTTTTT	CASSFGPPRTNEKLFF
TRBV7-9	TRBJ2-6	-	-	TGTGCCAGCAGCTTAGCCCGCTCTGGGGCCAACGTCCTGACTTTC	CASSLARSGANVLTF
TRBV6-1	TRBJ2-3	TRBD2	many	TGTGCCAGCAATGGACTAGCGGGGGTTAGATCAGATACGCAGTATTTT	CASNGLAGVRSDTQYF
TRBV20-1	TRBJ2-7	-	many	TGCAGTGCTAGTGGGGGTCAAGTAACCTCCTACGAGCAGTACTTC	CSASGGQVTSYEQYF
TRBV28	TRBJ2-5	TRBD2	medium-sized	TGTGCCAGCAGCCTGGGGGGGATACAAGAGACCCAGTACTTC	CASSLGGIQETQYF
TRBV9	TRBJ1-3	-	few	TGTGCCAGCAGCTGGATCGGGGGGACTGGAAACACCATATATTTT	CASSWIGGTGNTIYF
TRBV28	TRBJ2-7	TRBD2	many	TGTGCCAGCAGTTCCCCGGGACTAGCTTTGGGGCAGTACTTC	CASSSPGLALGQYF
TRBV27	TRBJ1-2	-	medium-sized	TGTGCCAGCAGCCGCACATCCTGGGGCAGAACTAACTATGGCTACACCTTC	CASSRTSWGRTNYGYTF
TRBV7-3	TRBJ2-2	-	many	TGTGCCAGCAGCATAAGCACCGGGGAGCTGTTTTTT	CASSISTGELFF
TRBV5-1	TRBJ2-7	TRBD1	many	TGCGCCAGCAACTCCGGGACAGGGGGCGTTACCTACGAGCAGTACTTC	CASNSGTGGVTYEQYF
TRBV24-1	TRBJ1-2	-	medium-sized	TGTGCCACCAGTGACATGGCTGGGGCAGTCGGCTACACCTTC	CATSDMAGAVGYTF
TRBV24-1	TRBJ2-1	TRBD1	many	TGTGCCACCAGTGATCTGGGACAGGGCGAGTTCTTC	CATSDLGQGEFF
TRBV27	TRBJ2-1	-	many	TGTGCCAGCTCAGCATACAATGAGCAGTTCTTC	CASSAYNEQFF
TRBV28	TRBJ2-7	TRBD1	-	TGTGCCAGCCGTGTGGGGCAGGGGGCGCGAGAGCAGTACTTC	CASRVGQGAREQYF
TRBV7-2	TRBJ1-1	-	many	TGTGCCAGCAGCTTAACACAGTCGAACACTGAAGCTTTCTTT	CASSLTQSNTEAFF
TRBV27	TRBJ2-7	-	many	TGTGCCAGTGGAGGGGAAGACTTGCGGGAGCAGTACTTC	CASGGEDLREQYF
TRBV14	TRBJ1-5	-	many	TGTGCCAGCAGCCAAGGGATGGGCACGCCCCAGCATTTT	CASSQGMGTPQHF